This T cell receptor (beta chain) was observed in a study of OX40 agonist ivuxolimab in advanced cancers. In terms of the full investigation: Ivuxolimab, which targeted the costimulatory receptor OX40 (CD134), was an agonistic, fully human IgG2 monoclonal antibody. Intravenous ivuxolimab was administered to patients every 2 weeks at six dose levels: 0.01, 0.1, 0.3, 1.5, 3 and 10 mg/kg. Among the roughly 50 dose-escalation patients, approximately 20 had hepatocellular carcinoma, roughly 15 melanoma, 9 renal cell carcinoma and 9 head and neck cancer. The dose-escalation cohort was 82.7% male with a mean age of about 65 years, ranging from roughly 23 to 90. Patients were allowed to have had prior anti-PD-1, anti-PD-L1 or anti-CTLA-4 therapy, and approximately 39% of the dose-escalation patients had been treated with checkpoint inhibitors. Three dose-escalation patients achieved partial responses, one with hepatocellular carcinoma and two with cutaneous melanoma. Peripheral TCRbeta sequencing was intended to test whether TCR sequence diversity was altered and clonal T-cell expansion was caused by ivuxolimab. The monotherapy dose-escalation portion (N of about 47 patients) of the phase I ivuxolimab trial is reported in the paper. General findings and caveats noted by the study authors: After ivuxolimab, CD8+ T cells had more expanded clones than CD4+ T cells on average. Low levels of normalized T-cell clonal expansion were also shown by some nonresponding patients. Antigen specificity was not determined for the clonally expanded peripheral T cells. Clonal expansion of both CD4+ and CD8+ blood T cells was observed from baseline to week 6 at doses 0.1 to 3.0 mg/kg. In the 0.1-3.0 mg/kg groups, partial responders were among the patients with the lowest normalized peripheral clonal expansion, particularly in CD8+ T cells.

The trial excluded patients who had a history of autoimmune disease or were on systemic immunosuppression. Peripheral blood for TCR sequencing was drawn from every dose cohort at baseline, at cycle 4 day 1 and at cycle 7 day 1. Samples were obtained from an open-label, multicenter, first-in-human phase I dose-escalation trial of ivuxolimab. Adults with locally advanced or metastatic melanoma, renal cell, hepatocellular, or head and neck squamous cell carcinoma were enrolled in the trial. Before TCR sequencing, CD4+ T cells and CD8+ T cells were sorted from peripheral blood as separate populations. For sequencing of the TCRbeta CDR3 region, genomic DNA was extracted from the sorted cells. The immunoSEQ Assay was used for sequencing of TCRbeta CDR3 regions. TCRdb re-hosts the immuneACCESS table, in-frame sequences only. Its copies lack some clones; in the studies checked, an unresolved V gene accounts for under half of them, and the cause for the rest is not known. Recorded for this sample are tens of thousands of clones; around 86% of them occurred a single time. 15% of the sample is held by the ten biggest clonotypes.

On this clone itself: Its target antigen remains unknown. Qualities for individual bases were not recorded, and no much larger clone is one base off.

From cysteine to phenylalanine, the CDR3 is 14 amino acids long. Left in the record is the CDR3 DNA by itself, 42 bases read in frame from the first base. The junction shows trimming of 4 bases on V and 5 bases on J, and the gene matches do not reach 6 bases of it. The germline V gene sets CDR1 to LGHNA and CDR2 to YSLEER. The sequenced sample was CD4+ or CD8+ T cells sorted from blood, obtained in a trial of the OX40 agonist ivuxolimab. This receptor was taken from an adult with an advanced solid tumor such as melanoma, head and neck, liver or kidney cancer. Here the chain combines TRBV4-3 and TRBJ2-7; 9 central nucleotides agree with TRBD1. Here the CDR3 is given as CASSLTGGADEQYF. In nucleotide form, the sequence is TGCGCCAGCAGCCTTACAGGGGGCGCAGACGAGCAGTACTTC.